The T cell receptor (beta chain) described here comes from a study of cytomegalovirus exposure and HLA in healthy donors. Donors were ostensibly healthy at sampling, although undocumented immune exposures were probable. PCR involved 60 Vbeta and 13 Jbeta primers. Assay: immunoSEQ multiplex PCR; the TCRdb copy retains only in-frame clones and omits some. The data show 150,000 to 200,000 clones, with around 77% seen just once and approximately 2.5% held by the top ten. This clone was seen a few times. This sample also contains other DNA sequences that code for the same CDR3. The CDR3 runs to 14 residues. With 4 bases clipped from V and 4 bases from J, the junction kept 5 bases outside the gene matches. From germline, CDR1 is SGHRS and CDR2 YFSETQ.

This receptor was taken from a man aged 60-69 years in good health and CMV-seronegative. The sequencing input was PBMCs. This chain connects TRBV5-1 to TRBJ1-1, with 9 bases matching TRBD1. This chain's CDR3 is CASSPGQGGTEAFF. The CDR3 DNA reads TGCGCCAGCAGCCCGGGACAGGGAGGCACTGAAGCTTTCTTT. The whole variable domain, remainder taken from reference TRBV5-1 and TRBJ1-1, is KAGVTQTPRYLIKTRGQQVTLSCSPISGHRSVSWYQQTPGQGLQFLFEYFSETQRNKGNFPGRFSGRQFSNSRSEMNVSTLELGDSALYLCASSPGQGGTEAFFGQGTRLTVV.